This T cell receptor (beta chain) was sequenced in a study of a mutant IDH1 vaccine in newly diagnosed glioma. Noted time point: baseline, week 1 (first vaccination visit). The treatment: pre-vaccination baseline after standard-of-care therapy. As concerns this clone: The antigen is undetermined.

The study, taken as a whole, reports: Among top peripheral T cell clonotypes, changes seemed unrelated to pseudoprogression.

Measured with immunoSEQ multiplex PCR; TCRdb has only the in-frame clones, and not every one. The profile covers about 96,000 clones, with 80% appearing a single time and approximately 7.6% taken by the ten largest. The CDR3 has 17 residues. Trimming shortened V by 2 bases and J by 7 bases, and 21 bases separated the two germline ends. Germline V lookup: CDR1 SGHVS, CDR2 FNYEAQ. Material: PBMCs, obtained from a glioma patient treated with radiotherapy, temozolomide or both. The TCR was taken from a middle-aged man with glioma. The J gene is TRBJ2-1, the V gene TRBV7-6; D perhaps matches TRBD2 (6 bases). CDR3 in amino acids: CASSLRSIPGVTNEQFF. The CDR3 DNA sequence: TGTGCCAGCAGCTTAAGGAGTATCCCGGGAGTTACAAATGAGCAGTTCTTC. Using reference TRBV7-6 and TRBJ2-1 for the parts outside the CDR3, the full variable domain is GAGVSQSPRYKVTKRGQDVALRCDPISGHVSLYWYRQALGQGPEFLTYFNYEAQQDKSGLPNDRFSAERPEGSISTLTIQRTEQRDSAMYRCASSLRSIPGVTNEQFFGPGTRLTVL.